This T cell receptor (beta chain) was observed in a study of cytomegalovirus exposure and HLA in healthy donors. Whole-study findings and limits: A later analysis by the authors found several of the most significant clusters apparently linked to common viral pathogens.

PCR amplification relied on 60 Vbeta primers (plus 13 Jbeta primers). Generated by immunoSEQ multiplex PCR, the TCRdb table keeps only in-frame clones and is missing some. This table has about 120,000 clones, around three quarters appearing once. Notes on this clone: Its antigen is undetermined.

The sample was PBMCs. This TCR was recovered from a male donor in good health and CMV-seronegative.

The CDR3 spells CASSSPRDRGLAKGGEQYF. CDR3 bases: TGTGCCAGCAGCTCTCCCCGGGACAGGGGGCTAGCTAAGGGAGGCGAGCAGTACTTC. The J gene is TRBJ2-5, the V gene TRBV5-5; 12 nucleotides line up with TRBD1. The end of the DNA aligns better with TRBJ2-7, so the J call may be wrong. The germline V gene encodes CDR1 SGHKS and CDR2 YYEKEE (reference sequence). This CDR3 region has 19 residues.